This is a list of T cell receptor beta chains from one sample in a study of blood T cell dynamics during melanoma immunotherapy. The table came from immunoSEQ multiplex PCR; TCRdb's copy has only in-frame clones and leaves some out. The table shows around 12,000 clones, with 70% to 85% occurring only once. Sequencing was performed on blood, taken from a patient treated with checkpoint blockade. Receptor source: a human donor with melanoma. Each CDR3 is given with its conserved first and last residue. The D gene is left open where the match is weak. Rows may omit the clone size; those that give it use once, few, many or a size class.

J gene,D gene,clone size,V gene,CDR3 protein,CDR3 DNA
TRBJ1-1,TRBD1,once,TRBV5-1,CASSLETGGLGNTEAFF,TGCGCCAGCAGCTTGGAGACAGGGGGCCTAGGAAACACTGAAGCTTTCTTT
TRBJ2-7,NA,NA,TRBV7-9,CASSLTYEQYF,TGTGCCAGCAGCCTTACCTACGAGCAGTACTTC
TRBJ1-2,NA,NA,TRBV6-1,CASSDLRLAYGYTF,TGTGCCAGCAGTGACCTCAGGTTGGCCTATGGCTACACCTTC
TRBJ2-1,NA,NA,TRBV5-6,CASSLDFRANNEQFF,TGTGCCAGCAGCTTGGATTTCCGGGCAAACAATGAGCAGTTCTTC
TRBJ1-4,NA,once,TRBV5-5,CASSRARGDEKLFF,TGTGCCAGCAGTCGTGCCAGGGGCGATGAAAAACTGTTTTTT
TRBJ2-7,NA,NA,TRBV20-1,CSARGQYEQYF,TGCAGTGCTAGAGGGCAGTACGAGCAGTACTTC
TRBJ2-3,NA,NA,TRBV6-5,CASSYSKADTQYF,TGTGCCAGCAGTTACTCGAAGGCAGATACGCAGTATTTT
TRBJ2-3,TRBD2,NA,TRBV7-8,CASSLVGTSGRSDTQYF,TGTGCCAGCAGCTTAGTGGGGACTAGCGGGAGGTCAGATACGCAGTATTTT
TRBJ1-4,NA,NA,TRBV29-1,CSVEEGSTTNEKLFF,TGCAGCGTTGAAGAGGGATCGACAACTAATGAAAAACTGTTTTTT
TRBJ1-6,NA,few,TRBV27,CASSFSANSPLHF,TGTGCCAGCAGTTTTAGCGCAAATTCACCCCTCCACTTT
TRBJ2-7,TRBD2,NA,TRBV29-1,CSVDGEGGGYF,TGCAGCGTTGATGGGGAGGGAGGAGGGTACTTC
TRBJ1-1,TRBD1,NA,TRBV6-1,CASSDTGGARGTEAFF,TGTGCCAGCAGTGACACAGGGGGCGCACGGGGCACTGAAGCTTTCTTT
TRBJ1-5,TRBD1,NA,TRBV7-2,CASSLGQGAIQPQHF,TGTGCCAGCAGCTTAGGACAGGGGGCGATTCAGCCCCAGCATTTT
TRBJ2-2,TRBD1,NA,TRBV15,CATRRTGLTGELFF,TGTGCCACCAGACGGACAGGGCTCACCGGGGAGCTGTTTTTT
TRBJ1-1,NA,NA,TRBV6-5,CASSYSNRRVNTEAFF,TGTGCCAGCAGTTACTCCAACCGGAGGGTAAACACTGAAGCTTTCTTT
TRBJ2-1,NA,once,TRBV30,CAWSVRGSEQFF,TGTGCCTGGAGTGTACGAGGGAGTGAGCAGTTCTTC
TRBJ1-1,NA,NA,TRBV30,CAWSVRKTGANTEAFF,TGTGCCTGGAGTGTACGGAAGACAGGAGCTAACACTGAAGCTTTCTTT
TRBJ1-3,NA,NA,TRBV10-2,CASSFQGSSGNTIYF,TGCGCCAGCAGTTTCCAGGGGAGCTCTGGAAACACCATATATTTT
TRBJ1-1,NA,NA,TRBV11-2,CASSLDGGRGTEAFF,TGTGCCAGCAGCCTAGACGGGGGACGGGGCACTGAAGCTTTCTTT
TRBJ1-5,NA,NA,TRBV19,CASSSESNQPQHF,TGTGCCAGTAGTAGTGAGAGCAATCAGCCCCAGCATTTT
TRBJ2-7,TRBD1,NA,TRBV5-1,CASSAGTGGLEQYF,TGCGCCAGCAGTGCTGGGACAGGGGGTCTCGAGCAGTACTTC
TRBJ2-1,NA,few,TRBV21-1,CASSKALRCRSGTQVYEQFF,TGTGCCAGCAGCAAAGCGCTGAGATGCAGGTCCGGTACTCAGGTCTATGAGCAGTTCTTC
TRBJ1-3,NA,NA,TRBV11-2,CASSLGQGSGNTIYF,TGTGCCAGCAGCCTGGGCCAGGGTTCCGGAAACACCATATATTTT
TRBJ1-1,NA,once,TRBV30,CAWGGGVNTEAFF,TGTGCCTGGGGGGGCGGGGTGAACACTGAAGCTTTCTTT
TRBJ1-5,NA,NA,TRBV19,CASSIDFSAGAQPQHF,TGTGCCAGTAGTATAGATTTTTCGGCAGGGGCTCAGCCCCAGCATTTT
TRBJ2-3,NA,NA,TRBV28,CASSLQDTQYF,TGTGCCAGCAGTTTACAGGATACGCAGTATTTT
TRBJ1-4,NA,NA,TRBV7-2,CASSFRRNQGEKLFF,TGTGCCAGCAGCTTTCGACGGAACCAGGGGGAAAAACTGTTTTTT
TRBJ2-7,TRBD1,NA,TRBV11-2,CASSPTGMPYEQYF,TGTGCCAGCAGCCCGACAGGGATGCCCTACGAGCAGTACTTC
TRBJ2-7,TRBD1,NA,TRBV9,CASSAREGTGIYEQYF,TGTGCCAGCAGCGCGAGGGAGGGGACAGGGATCTACGAGCAGTACTTC
TRBJ2-1,TRBD2,NA,TRBV15,CATSRDFRQGEREVVNEQFF,TGTGCCACCAGCAGAGATTTCCGCCAGGGAGAGCGGGAGGTGGTCAATGAGCAGTTCTTC
TRBJ2-7,TRBD1,NA,TRBV28,CASSGGYRQGEDEQYF,TGTGCCAGCAGTGGGGGGTATCGACAGGGGGAAGACGAGCAGTACTTC
TRBJ2-3,NA,NA,TRBV29-1,CSVCLRGTDTQYF,TGCAGCGTTTGTCTTCGTGGCACAGATACGCAGTATTTT
TRBJ1-4,NA,NA,TRBV7-9,CASSYSSSEKLFF,TGTGCCAGCAGCTATAGTTCGTCTGAAAAACTGTTTTTT
TRBJ2-7,NA,NA,TRBV21-1,CASSHGRCPDAYEQYF,TGTGCCAGCAGCCACGGAAGATGTCCAGACGCCTACGAGCAGTACTTC
TRBJ2-1,NA,NA,TRBV6-5,CASSYPQAGRDEQFF,TGTGCCAGCAGTTATCCCCAAGCAGGAAGGGATGAGCAGTTCTTC
TRBJ1-2,TRBD1,once,TRBV9,CASSPAGTDYGYTF,TGTGCCAGCAGCCCAGCCGGGACAGACTATGGCTACACCTTC
TRBJ1-1,NA,NA,TRBV5-1,CASSPVGQNTEAFF,TGCGCCAGCAGCCCTGTGGGTCAGAACACTGAAGCTTTCTTT
TRBJ1-1,NA,NA,TRBV5-8,CASSPYRDEWNTEAFF,TGTGCCAGCAGCCCATACAGGGACGAGTGGAACACTGAAGCTTTCTTT
TRBJ1-2,NA,NA,TRBV9,CASSADGRNGYTF,TGTGCCAGCAGTGCTGACGGGAGGAATGGCTACACCTTC
TRBJ2-5,NA,NA,TRBV6-6,CASSPLETQYF,TGTGCCAGCAGCCCCCTCGAGACCCAGTACTTC
TRBJ2-7,TRBD2,NA,TRBV5-1,CASSEDASGWEYF,TGCGCCAGCAGCGAGGATGCTAGCGGTTGGGAGTACTTC
TRBJ2-2,NA,NA,TRBV6-1,CASSVPGKGTGELFF,TGTGCCAGCAGTGTACCCGGCAAGGGGACCGGGGAGCTGTTTTTT
TRBJ2-7,NA,NA,TRBV10-3,CAISDFSGLGAYEQYF,TGTGCCATCAGTGATTTTTCAGGGTTGGGAGCCTACGAGCAGTACTTC
TRBJ2-1,NA,NA,TRBV12-5,CASGPAGQHDEQFF,TGTGCTAGTGGTCCCGCGGGGCAGCACGATGAGCAGTTCTTC
TRBJ2-3,NA,NA,TRBV19,CATSMADTQYF,TGTGCCACCTCAATGGCAGATACGCAGTATTTT
TRBJ1-1,TRBD1,NA,TRBV5-6,CASSSDRGLTEAFF,TGTGCCAGCAGCTCGGACAGGGGGCTTACTGAAGCTTTCTTT
TRBJ1-4,TRBD1,NA,TRBV5-6,CASSSGQSNEKLFF,TGTGCCAGCAGCTCGGGACAGAGTAATGAAAAACTGTTTTTT
TRBJ2-1,NA,NA,TRBV19,CASSSTSYNEQFF,TGTGCCAGTAGTTCGACCTCCTACAATGAGCAGTTCTTC
TRBJ2-3,TRBD1,NA,TRBV5-1,CASSRLGTGLPDTQYF,TGCGCCAGCAGCCGACTCGGGACAGGGCTGCCAGATACGCAGTATTTT
TRBJ2-1,NA,NA,TRBV27,CASSPRRVSYNEQFF,TGTGCCAGCTCCCCCCGGCGGGTCTCCTACAATGAGCAGTTCTTC
TRBJ2-4,NA,NA,TRBV28,CASSLTSGRALAKNIQYF,TGTGCCAGCAGTTTAACGTCGGGCAGGGCACTAGCCAAAAACATTCAGTACTTC
TRBJ1-2,NA,NA,TRBV30,CAWSVGGFYGYTF,TGTGCCTGGAGTGTTGGTGGGTTCTATGGCTACACCTTC
TRBJ2-7,TRBD1,NA,TRBV7-9,CASSISTNRGTYEQYF,TGTGCCAGCAGCATCAGTACTAACAGGGGAACCTACGAGCAGTACTTC
TRBJ1-4,NA,NA,TRBV28,CASSLYMGEKLFF,TGTGCCAGCAGTTTATATATGGGGGAAAAACTGTTTTTT
TRBJ2-1,NA,NA,TRBV6-1,CASRARYNEQFF,TGTGCCAGCAGGGCCAGGTACAATGAGCAGTTCTTC
TRBJ1-1,NA,NA,TRBV6-5,CASSYSGSTEAFF,TGTGCCAGCAGTTACTCGGGCTCCACTGAAGCTTTCTTT
TRBJ2-7,NA,NA,TRBV5-1,CASSLANNRDSSYEQYF,TGCGCCAGCAGCTTGGCCAATAACAGGGATAGCTCCTACGAGCAGTACTTC
TRBJ1-1,NA,NA,TRBV6-1,CASTETVTNTEAFF,TGTGCCAGCACCGAGACCGTCACGAACACTGAAGCTTTCTTT
TRBJ2-5,NA,NA,TRBV7-8,CASSLNRRRGQETQYF,TGTGCCAGCAGCTTAAATCGGCGGAGGGGCCAAGAGACCCAGTACTTC
TRBJ1-3,NA,NA,TRBV29-1,CSVDVGNTIYF,TGCAGCGTTGATGTAGGAAACACCATATATTTT